Listed below are T cell receptor beta chains from one sample, sequenced in a study of blood T cell repertoires in COVID-19. TCRdb's copy holds only in-frame clones and misses some; the assay was immunoSEQ multiplex PCR. The sample records more than 200,000 clones, around 87% being singletons. Input material: PBMCs or T cells enriched from blood (not recorded which). The receptors derive from a woman aged 50 to 60 who had recovered from COVID-19. The CDR3 runs from the conserved cysteine through the conserved F or W. The D gene is left open where the match is weak. Clone sizes are given selectively: once, few, many, or a class where the clone is expanded.

TRBD2 | 16 | TRBJ2-7 | NA | TRBV11-1 | CASSPSGGGSSYEQYF | TGTGCCAGCAGCCCCAGCGGGGGGGGAAGCTCCTACGAGCAGTACTTC
TRBD2 | 16 | TRBJ2-2 | NA | TRBV4-1 | CASSQTSGRGTGELFF | TGCGCCAGCAGCCAGACTAGCGGGAGGGGCACCGGGGAGCTGTTTTTT
NA | 15 | TRBJ2-3 | NA | TRBV2 | CASSVQFESTDTQYF | TGTGCCAGCAGTGTGCAGTTTGAAAGCACAGATACGCAGTATTTT
TRBD1 | 14 | TRBJ2-7 | NA | TRBV3-1/TRBV3-2 | CASTEATGAYEQYF | TGTGCCAGCACGGAGGCGACAGGGGCCTACGAGCAGTACTTC
NA | 16 | TRBJ2-1 | NA | TRBV21-1 | CASSHSVEGSFNEQFF | TGTGCCAGCAGCCATAGCGTAGAGGGAAGCTTCAATGAGCAGTTCTTC
NA | 13 | TRBJ2-1 | NA | TRBV5-1 | CASSLDWSNEQFF | TGCGCCAGCAGCTTGGACTGGTCCAATGAGCAGTTCTTC
NA | 16 | TRBJ1-2 | NA | TRBV11-2 | CASSLRDRPLNYGYTF | TGTGCCAGCAGCCTTCGCGACAGGCCGCTTAACTATGGCTACACCTTC
NA | 14 | TRBJ1-1 | NA | TRBV5-4 | CASSLAEGDTEAFF | TGTGCCAGCAGCTTAGCTGAGGGGGACACTGAAGCTTTCTTT
TRBD1 | 13 | TRBJ2-5 | NA | TRBV11-3 | CASSPWTGETQYF | TGTGCCAGCAGCCCTTGGACAGGGGAGACCCAGTACTTC
NA | 14 | TRBJ2-3 | NA | TRBV7-3 | CASSPGTRGDTQYF | TGTGCCAGCAGCCCAGGGACCCGGGGGGATACGCAGTATTTT
NA | 12 | TRBJ2-7 | NA | TRBV19 | CASWGGGLEQYF | TGTGCCAGTTGGGGAGGAGGGCTCGAGCAGTACTTC
NA | 15 | TRBJ1-5 | NA | TRBV5-5 | CASSLVSRGNQPQHF | TGTGCCAGCAGCTTGGTGTCCAGGGGCAATCAGCCCCAGCATTTT
NA | 14 | TRBJ2-3 | NA | TRBV5-1 | CASKYGERQDTQYF | TGCGCCAGCAAATACGGCGAGAGGCAAGATACGCAGTATTTT
NA | 14 | TRBJ2-5 | NA | TRBV4-1 | CASSQAGLQETQYF | TGCGCCAGCAGCCAGGCGGGACTCCAAGAGACCCAGTACTTC
NA | 10 | TRBJ2-7 | NA | TRBV27 | CASSTTTLYF | TGTGCCAGCAGCACCACCACTCTGTACTTC
TRBD1 | 13 | TRBJ2-5 | NA | TRBV18 | CASSPGQGETQYF | TGTGCCAGCTCACCGGGACAGGGTGAGACCCAGTACTTC
TRBD1 | 16 | TRBJ1-1 | once | TRBV5-6 | CASSFWTGWSNTEAFF | TGTGCCAGCAGCTTTTGGACAGGCTGGTCGAACACTGAAGCTTTCTTT
NA | 14 | TRBJ1-3 | NA | TRBV9 | CASSVVGTTTPIYF | TGTGCCAGCAGCGTAGTGGGGACAACTACACCCATATATTTT
TRBD2 | 15 | TRBJ2-1 | NA | TRBV5-1 | CASSPRTSGSNEQFF | TGCGCCAGCAGCCCGAGGACTAGCGGGAGCAATGAGCAGTTCTTC
NA | 14 | TRBJ1-2 | once | TRBV18 | CASSPGDVGVGYTF | TGTGCCAGCTCACCTGGAGACGTCGGGGTTGGCTACACCTTC
NA | 16 | TRBJ2-4 | once | TRBV5-1 | CASSLTGDFSKNIQYF | TGCGCCAGCAGCTTGACAGGAGATTTCTCCAAAAACATTCAGTACTTC
TRBD2 | 15 | TRBJ2-1 | once | TRBV19 | CASSIGAGAGNEQFF | TGTGCCAGTAGTATTGGGGCGGGAGCTGGCAATGAGCAGTTCTTC
TRBD1 | 16 | TRBJ1-6 | few | TRBV28 | CASYPGSGQGGSPLHF | TGTGCCAGCTATCCCGGATCGGGACAGGGCGGATCACCCCTCCACTTT
TRBD1 | 14 | TRBJ1-2 | NA | TRBV27 | CASSFDRGARGYTF | TGTGCCAGCAGTTTCGACAGGGGCGCCCGGGGCTACACCTTC
TRBD2 | 15 | TRBJ2-5 | NA | TRBV3-1/TRBV3-2 | CASSVNGLAEETQYF | TGTGCCAGCAGCGTTAACGGACTAGCGGAAGAGACCCAGTACTTC
NA | 18 | TRBJ1-6 | NA | TRBV7-3 | CASSLEPTGSTYNSPLHF | TGTGCCAGCAGCCTCGAGCCGACAGGTTCGACCTATAATTCACCCCTCCACTTT
NA | 14 | TRBJ1-2 | NA | TRBV30 | CAWSEDGGPYGYTF | TGTGCCTGGAGTGAAGACGGGGGGCCCTATGGCTACACCTTC
TRBD2 | 15 | TRBJ2-3 | NA | TRBV5-1 | CASSLAGLATDTQYF | TGCGCCAGCAGCTTGGCTGGACTAGCGACAGATACGCAGTATTTT
TRBD1 | 15 | TRBJ2-1 | NA | TRBV5-1 | CASSSVGTDYNEQFF | TGCGCCAGCAGTTCGGTCGGGACAGACTACAATGAGCAGTTCTTC
TRBD1 | 14 | TRBJ1-1 | NA | TRBV28 | CASRSTGENTEAFF | TGTGCCAGCAGGTCGACAGGGGAGAACACTGAAGCTTTCTTT
TRBD1 | 13 | TRBJ2-7 | NA | TRBV29-1 | CSVSGTGAGEQYF | TGCAGCGTGTCCGGGACAGGGGCGGGCGAGCAGTACTTC
NA | 14 | TRBJ1-2 | NA | TRBV24-1 | CATSDLRTNYGYTF | TGTGCCACCAGTGATTTGAGAACAAACTATGGCTACACCTTC
NA | 13 | TRBJ1-1 | NA | TRBV12-3/TRBV12-4 | CASRLGGGTEAFF | TGTGCCAGCAGGCTAGGGGGGGGCACTGAAGCTTTCTTT
NA | 13 | TRBJ2-7 | NA | TRBV4-2 | CASSPLGEYEQYF | TGTGCCAGCAGCCCCCTCGGGGAATACGAGCAGTACTTC
NA | 14 | TRBJ1-1 | NA | TRBV7-9 | CASSLPTANTEAFF | TGTGCCAGCAGCTTACCGACAGCGAACACTGAAGCTTTCTTT
TRBD2 | 15 | TRBJ2-1 | NA | TRBV18 | CASSPRLAGAHEQFF | TGTGCCAGCTCACCTCGACTAGCGGGAGCCCATGAGCAGTTCTTC
NA | 14 | TRBJ1-4 | NA | TRBV2 | CASSGMQGPEKLFF | TGTGCCAGCAGTGGTATGCAGGGCCCTGAAAAACTGTTTTTT
NA | 13 | TRBJ1-2 | NA | TRBV5-4 | CASSSGQLYGYTF | TGTGCCAGCAGCTCGGGACAACTCTATGGCTACACCTTC
TRBD1 | 16 | TRBJ1-1 | NA | TRBV4-3 | CASSQDLLTGVTEAFF | TGCGCCAGCAGCCAAGATCTGCTTACAGGGGTTACTGAAGCTTTCTTT
NA | 16 | TRBJ2-3 | NA | TRBV7-2 | CASSLSSSLPPDTQYF | TGTGCCAGCAGCTTATCCTCTTCGCTACCCCCAGATACGCAGTATTTT
TRBD2 | 13 | TRBJ2-1 | NA | TRBV12-3/TRBV12-4 | CASSGRGGSEQFF | TGTGCCAGCAGTGGGCGGGGGGGTAGTGAGCAGTTCTTC
NA | 14 | TRBJ1-2 | once | TRBV2 | CASSGIERGYGYTF | TGTGCCAGCAGTGGGATCGAAAGGGGCTATGGCTACACCTTC
TRBD2 | 12 | TRBJ2-7 | NA | TRBV13 | CATGLAGDEQYF | TGTGCCACCGGACTAGCGGGAGACGAGCAGTACTTC
TRBD2 | 15 | TRBJ2-5 | NA | TRBV6-5 | CASSYSAGVLETQYF | TGTGCCAGCAGTTACTCTGCGGGAGTTCTAGAGACCCAGTACTTC
NA | 14 | TRBJ1-4 | once | TRBV6-1 | CASSEAPGNEKLFF | TGTGCCAGCAGTGAAGCGCCCGGTAATGAAAAACTGTTTTTT